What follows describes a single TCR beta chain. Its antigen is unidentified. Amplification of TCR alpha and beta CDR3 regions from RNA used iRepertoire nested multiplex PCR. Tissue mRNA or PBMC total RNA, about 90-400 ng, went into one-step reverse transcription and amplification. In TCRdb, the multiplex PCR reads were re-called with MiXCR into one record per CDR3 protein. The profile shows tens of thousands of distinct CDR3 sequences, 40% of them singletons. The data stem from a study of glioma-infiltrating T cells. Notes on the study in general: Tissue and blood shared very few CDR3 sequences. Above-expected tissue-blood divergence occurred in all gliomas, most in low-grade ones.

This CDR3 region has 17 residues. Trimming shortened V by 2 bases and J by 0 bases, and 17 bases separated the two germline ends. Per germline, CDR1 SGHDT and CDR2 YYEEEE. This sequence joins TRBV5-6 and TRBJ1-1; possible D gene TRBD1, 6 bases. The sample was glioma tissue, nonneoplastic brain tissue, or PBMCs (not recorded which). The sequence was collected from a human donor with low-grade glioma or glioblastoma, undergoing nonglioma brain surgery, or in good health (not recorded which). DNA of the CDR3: TGTGCCAGCAGCTTCTTTCCAGGGGCGGGTATGAACACTGAAGCTTTCTTT. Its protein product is CASSFFPGAGMNTEAFF.